This TCR beta chain is from a study of vaccination effects on CD4 cells after COVID-19. Measured with immunoSEQ multiplex PCR; TCRdb has only the in-frame clones, and not every one. The sample holds some 40,000 clones; 73% are singletons and the top ten take roughly 33%. Points from the study as a whole: Few convalescent patients and no early post-infection timepoints were included in the study. Marked clonal contraction of both clone types appeared late after vaccination.

Regarding this clone: Antigen: not known.

CDR1 is SGHAT, CDR2 FQNNGV, per germline. This CDR3 is built from 14 residues. Between the trimmed V and J ends, which lost 0 bases and 14 bases, there was a span of 18 bases. Before any sequencing was done, the ViraFEST assay used viral peptide pools to expand antigen-specific CD4+ T cells. Subsequent to approximately 9 days of culture, CD4+ T cells were isolated. By PCR, the person was confirmed to have had SARS-CoV-2 infection between March and December 2020. PBMC cultures contained 1.8 million or so cells per well, roughly 10 IU/ml IL-2 and roughly 9.5 ug/ml peptides. Half of the medium was exchanged for IL-2 medium on both days 3 and 7.

This sequence was found in a human donor who had a prior SARS-CoV-2 infection. J is TRBJ2-3 and V is TRBV11-2, with D tentatively TRBD1 or TRBD2 (5 bases each). Sequences were derived from CD4+ T cells from PBMCs cultured with a peptide pool, sampled before COVID-19 vaccination. The CDR3 spells CASSLDLGAASGYF. DNA of the CDR3: TGTGCCAGCAGCTTAGATCTCGGGGCGGCCTCGGGGTATTTT.